This TCR beta chain is drawn from a study of OX40 agonist ivuxolimab in advanced cancers. Findings of the study overall: Both blood CD4+ and CD8+ T cells showed clonal growth by week 6 at 0.1 to 3.0 mg/kg. With doses of 0.1-3.0 mg/kg, partial responders showed among the lowest clonal expansion.

About this clone: The antigen is unknown.

V was clipped by 2 bases and J by 0 bases; unmatched bases: 7. CDR1 is MNHNY, CDR2 SVGAGI, per germline (reference sequence). The CDR3 spans 16 residues. Repertoires were generated with immunoSEQ multiplex PCR, while TCRdb's copy carries only in-frame clones and drops some. Of 70,000 to 95,000 clones in the sample, around 80% are singletons; the top ten hold around 6.6%. This sequence originates from an adult with an advanced solid tumor such as melanoma, head and neck, liver or kidney cancer. The sequenced sample was CD4+ or CD8+ T cells sorted from blood, obtained in a trial of the OX40 agonist ivuxolimab. This sequence joins TRBV6-6 and TRBJ2-7, with 7 nucleotides matching TRBD1. CDR3 sequence: CASSYRGPKSSYEQYV. As DNA, the CDR3 is TGTGCCAGCAGTTACAGGGGGCCCAAGAGCTCCTACGAGCAGTACGTC.